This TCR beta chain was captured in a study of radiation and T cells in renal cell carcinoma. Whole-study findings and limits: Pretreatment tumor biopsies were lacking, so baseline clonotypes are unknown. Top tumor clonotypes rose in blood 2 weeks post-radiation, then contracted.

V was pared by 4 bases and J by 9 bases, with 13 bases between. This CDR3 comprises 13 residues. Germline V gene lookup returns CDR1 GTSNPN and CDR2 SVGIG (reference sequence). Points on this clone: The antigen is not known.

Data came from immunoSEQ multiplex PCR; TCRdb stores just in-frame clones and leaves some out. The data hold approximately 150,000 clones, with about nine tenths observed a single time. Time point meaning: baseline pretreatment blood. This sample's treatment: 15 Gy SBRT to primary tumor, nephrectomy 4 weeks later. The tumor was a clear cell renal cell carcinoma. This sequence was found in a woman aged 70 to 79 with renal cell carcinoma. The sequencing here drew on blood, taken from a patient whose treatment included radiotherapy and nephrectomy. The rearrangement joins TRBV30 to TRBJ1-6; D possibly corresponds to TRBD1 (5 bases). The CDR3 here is CAWTRAGGSPLHF. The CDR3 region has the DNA TGTGCCTGGACCAGGGCTGGGGGTTCACCCCTCCACTTT.